This TCR beta chain was sequenced for a study of blood T cell repertoires in COVID-19 (dated by TCRdb to 2020 to 2021). With regard to the full study: Samples covering the acute and convalescent phases of COVID-19 were provided by collaborators in the United States, Italy and Spain. The prospective study material was composed of cDNA or gDNA derived from T cells, B-cell-depleted T cells, or PBMCs. Nearly every sample came with metadata listing a de-identified subject ID, COVID-19 status, age in years and sex. Subjects who had been exposed to COVID-19, were actively infected with it, or had recovered from it provided the deeply sampled blood TCRbeta repertoires that made up the dataset. A freely available public database, intended as a resource for researchers studying the immune response to SARS-CoV-2, is where the repertoires were released. Where available, HLA class I and class II types were taken from metadata supplied by the sample provider and were not determined by assay-based typing. The samples were drawn from two sources: the first 160 participants of the ongoing ImmuneRACE study, and over 1,000 subjects contributed by 6 global collaborators. General conclusions and limits of the study: The quantity of clinical and demographic metadata differed by source and by participant and was supplied without curation.

Turning to this clone: No antigen is known for it. No much larger clone exists at a distance of one base, and base qualities are not known.

Each collaborating institution followed its own protocols to collect whole blood in K2EDTA tubes. For TCRbeta analysis, collaborators shipped samples as frozen whole blood, isolated PBMCs, or DNA extracted from either of those sample types. From V the trimming removes 6 bases and from J it removes 0 bases, while the gene matches leave 1 base of the junction unaccounted for. From its cysteine to its phenylalanine, the CDR3 spans 12 amino acids. Just the 36-base CDR3 DNA is kept, in frame starting at base 1. For CDR1 and CDR2, the germline V gene lists SQVTM and ANQGSEA. TCRbeta CDR3 regions were amplified from genomic DNA by means of the immunoSEQ Assay, a bias-controlled multiplex PCR. In the original analysis: Within the assay, amplification of reference gene primers was used to estimate how many nucleated cells each sample contained. Sequence reads were collapsed and filtered to measure the absolute abundance of every unique TCRbeta CDR3 rearrangement. Productive Simpson clonality was computed per sample as the square root of Simpson's diversity index over productive rearrangements. TCRdb stores this immuneACCESS table with in-frame sequences only. Part of the clones is absent; in the studies checked, under half of the shortfall reflects unresolved V genes, and no reason is known for the rest. The V and J calls and clone size come from that table; D and trimming were worked out from the DNA. Here the sample has approximately 150,000 clones; around 87% occur a single time. The ten largest clones represent 2.5% to 3.5% of the sample.

The sample taken for sequencing was peripheral blood. The origin of this receptor is an older woman with active COVID-19. In this chain, TRBV29-1 is recombined with TRBJ2-7, with 8 bases aligning to TRBD2. The CDR3 protein sequence reads: CSVGTSSYEQYF. The sequenced DNA is TGCAGCGTCGGGACTAGCTCCTACGAGCAGTACTTC.